These 4 T cell receptor beta chains were all obtained from the same sample, sequenced in a study of a mutant IDH1 vaccine in newly diagnosed glioma. Time point given: week 23, last vaccination. A 20-mer mutant IDH1 peptide at 300 ug was injected subcutaneously with topical imiquimod. Antigens for these TCRs are unknown. Profiled with immunoSEQ multiplex PCR; TCRdb holds only in-frame clones, not every one. The table lists approximately 62,000 clones, approximately 84% of them singletons. This specimen was PBMCs, taken from a glioma patient whose treatment included an IDH1 peptide vaccine. All receptors derive from a young man with glioma.

The CDR3 sequence is CASRASPDRGTEAFF. The CDR3 nucleotides are TGCGCCAGCAGGGCGAGCCCTGACAGGGGCACTGAAGCTTTCTTT. V and J are TRBV5-1 and TRBJ1-1, with 8 bases lining up with TRBD1. The CDR3 length is 15 residues. Germline V gene lookup returns CDR1 SGHRS and CDR2 YFSETQ. Trimming took 5 bases from V and 4 from J; bases not matched to a gene: 10.

This clone was found once. The chain carries TRBV5-4 and TRBJ2-5, with 10 positions matching TRBD2. With 1 base clipped from V and 1 base from J, the junction kept 1 base outside the gene matches. This CDR3 comprises 15 residues. Per germline, CDR1 SGHNT and CDR2 YYREEE (reference sequence). This CDR3 reads CASSLTSGAQETQYF. The CDR3 DNA reads TGTGCCAGCAGCTTGACTAGCGGGGCCCAAGAGACCCAGTACTTC.

V is TRBV27 and J is TRBJ2-5, with 7 bases fitting TRBD1. The better agreement between TRBJ2-7 and the DNA end casts doubt on the J call. The CDR3 runs to 13 residues. Germline lookup yields CDR1 MNHEY and CDR2 SMNVEV (reference sequence). CDR3 region: CASSQTGFHEQYF. Here the CDR3 DNA reads TGTGCCAGCAGCCAGACAGGGTTCCACGAGCAGTACTTC.

The genes are TRBV27 and TRBJ1-5; D might be TRBD1 (5 bases). Trimming took off 4 bases at V and 7 bases at J, with 11 bases between the two ends. The CDR3 runs 13 residues. CDR1 MNHEY and CDR2 SMNVEV come from the germline V gene (reference sequence). CDR3 amino acids: CASSWQGGQPQHF. The DNA of the CDR3 is TGTGCCAGCAGTTGGCAGGGTGGCCAGCCCCAGCATTTT.